Listed below are T cell receptor beta chains from one sample, sequenced in a study of somatic mutations in cytotoxic T cells in rheumatoid arthritis. Generated by immunoSEQ multiplex PCR, the TCRdb table keeps only in-frame clones and is missing some. The sample includes some 40,000 clones, about four fifths of them seen just once. The sequencing sample was made of CD8+ T cells sorted from blood. The receptors derive from a man aged 40-50 years in good health. The CDR3 runs from the conserved cysteine through the conserved F or W. D genes are given only for firm matches. Rows give clone size only sometimes, using once, few, many, or a class for an expanded clone.

d_gene	abundance	v_gene	j_gene	CDR3nt	CDR3aa
-	-	TRBV5-1	TRBJ2-7	TGCGCCAGCAGCCCTGGACGGGACTTCCATGGGCGATACGAGCAGTACTTC	CASSPGRDFHGRYEQYF
-	once	TRBV7-9	TRBJ2-7	TGTGCCAGCACCCCCGGACCGTACTACGAGCAGTACTTC	CASTPGPYYEQYF
TRBD1	-	TRBV20-1	TRBJ2-7	TGCAGTGTAGGGACAGCCCCCGAGCAGTACTTC	CSVGTAPEQYF
-	-	TRBV28	TRBJ1-5	TGTGCCAGCAGCGACAATCAGCCCCAGCATTTT	CASSDNQPQHF
TRBD1	-	TRBV28	TRBJ2-5	TGTGCCAGCAGCACCTACCGGGACAGGGGGCCTTCGTACCAAGAGACCCAGTACTTC	CASSTYRDRGPSYQETQYF
TRBD2	-	TRBV27	TRBJ2-5	TGTGCCAGCAGTTCCGGACTAGCGGGAGAGGGGGGGTGGCAAGAGACCCAGTACTTC	CASSSGLAGEGGWQETQYF
-	-	TRBV5-4	TRBJ1-3	TGTGCCAGCAGCTTGTGGAGTCCTGGAAACACCATATATTTT	CASSLWSPGNTIYF
TRBD1	-	TRBV27	TRBJ2-7	TGTGCCAGCAGTTCTGGACAGGGGGTTTCCTACGAGCAGTACTTC	CASSSGQGVSYEQYF
-	-	TRBV19	TRBJ2-7	TGTGCCAGTAGTATAGAGCCAAGTTACGAGCAGTACTTC	CASSIEPSYEQYF
TRBD1	-	TRBV15	TRBJ2-7	TGTGCCACCAGCAGACCGGACAGGGGGGCTTACGAGCAGTACTTC	CATSRPDRGAYEQYF
-	once	TRBV25-1	TRBJ2-7	TGTGCCAGCAGTGGACAGTATTTTTACGAGCAGTACTTC	CASSGQYFYEQYF
-	-	TRBV2	TRBJ1-4	TGTGCCAGCATTGGGGATGCAACTAATGAAAAACTGTTTTTT	CASIGDATNEKLFF
-	once	TRBV28	TRBJ1-5	TGTGCCAGCAGACTTTACACAGGCCCCAATCAGCCCCAGCATTTT	CASRLYTGPNQPQHF
-	-	TRBV5-1	TRBJ2-6	TGCGCCAGCAGCTCCGAGGGGCGTGGGGCCAACGTCCTGACTTTC	CASSSEGRGANVLTF
-	-	TRBV11-1	TRBJ2-1	TGTGCCAGCAGCTTAGCGGGAGGCACCTACAATGAGCAGTTCTTC	CASSLAGGTYNEQFF
-	once	TRBV4-1	TRBJ2-5	TGCGCCAGCAGCCAAGATCATGTACGTTCGAGAGAGACCCAGTACTTC	CASSQDHVRSRETQYF
-	-	TRBV7-9	TRBJ1-3	TGTGCCAGCAGCTCGGACCCCCGGAGGGACTCTGGAAACACCATATATTTT	CASSSDPRRDSGNTIYF
TRBD1	-	TRBV6-4	TRBJ1-5	TGTGCCAAAAGGACAGGGGGCGGTGGACAGCCCCAGCATTTT	CAKRTGGGGQPQHF
-	-	TRBV6-4	TRBJ2-2	TGTGCCAGCAGTGACAACCAAGATACCGGGGAGCTGTTTTTT	CASSDNQDTGELFF
-	-	TRBV11-2	TRBJ2-1	TGTGCCAGCAGCCCAAACCAGTACAGGGCAGACAATGAGCAGTTCTTC	CASSPNQYRADNEQFF
-	-	TRBV4-1	TRBJ2-7	TGCGCCAGCAGCCAAGTTTTAGGACACTCCTACGAGCAGTACTTC	CASSQVLGHSYEQYF
TRBD2	once	TRBV28	TRBJ2-1	TGTGCCAGCACCACCCGACTAGCGGGAGGAGGTGAGCAGTTCTTC	CASTTRLAGGGEQFF
-	-	TRBV7-9	TRBJ2-7	TGTGCCAGCAGCGCCACGGGGAGCTCCTACGAGCAGTACTTC	CASSATGSSYEQYF
TRBD2	-	TRBV11-2	TRBJ2-1	TGTGCCAGCAGCTTTAGCGGGAGTTTCAATGAGCAGTTCTTC	CASSFSGSFNEQFF
-	-	TRBV28	TRBJ2-7	TGTGCCAGCAGTTTCCTGGTCCCGGGGGCTAGCGAGCAGTACTTC	CASSFLVPGASEQYF
-	-	TRBV5-4	TRBJ2-5	TGTGCCAGCAGCTTGGCCGTGGCAGGAGAGACCCAGTACTTC	CASSLAVAGETQYF
-	-	TRBV11-2	TRBJ1-5	TGTGCCAGCAGCCCAACGGGCGTGAGCAATCAGCCCCAGCATTTT	CASSPTGVSNQPQHF
TRBD2	-	TRBV7-8	TRBJ2-7	TGTGCCAGCAGCTCATCTTCCAGCGGGAGGGACGAGCAGTACTTC	CASSSSSSGRDEQYF
TRBD2	-	TRBV27	TRBJ2-3	TGTGCCAGTACTAGCGGGAGTGGAATAGATACGCAGTATTTT	CASTSGSGIDTQYF
-	few	TRBV19	TRBJ1-2	TGTGCCACCGCCAGCCTTGGGAGCGGCTACACCTTC	CATASLGSGYTF
-	-	TRBV6-1	TRBJ2-1	TGTGCCACTATACCTTTAGGGCAGGGCTACAATGAGCAGTTCTTC	CATIPLGQGYNEQFF
TRBD2	-	TRBV10-3	TRBJ2-1	TGTGCCATCAGTTCCGGGGGGACGAGCTCCTACAATGAGCAGTTCTTC	CAISSGGTSSYNEQFF
-	-	TRBV6-5	TRBJ1-1	TGTGCCAGCAGCTCCGACGGGTACCTTGAAGCTTTCTTT	CASSSDGYLEAFF
TRBD1	-	TRBV13	TRBJ2-2	TGTGCCAGCAGCCGTACAGGGGGCCACGGGGAGCTGTTTTTT	CASSRTGGHGELFF
TRBD2	-	TRBV9	TRBJ2-7	TGTGCCAGCAGCGTAGGAGCTACTAGCGGCCTATACGAGCAGTACTTC	CASSVGATSGLYEQYF
TRBD2	-	TRBV28	TRBJ2-5	TGTGCCAGCAGATTGGACGGCGGGAGCGAGACCCAGTACTTC	CASRLDGGSETQYF
TRBD1	-	TRBV6-6	TRBJ2-3	TGTGCCAGCAGCCGACAGGGAGACACAGATACGCAGTATTTT	CASSRQGDTDTQYF
TRBD1	-	TRBV5-8	TRBJ2-3	TGTGCCAGCAGCCGAGACAGGGCTTGGGCTCCGTATTTT	CASSRDRAWAPYF
TRBD1	-	TRBV7-9	TRBJ1-1	TGTGCCAGCAGCTCGGGACAGGGGGTTTTTATGAACACTGAAGCTTTCTTT	CASSSGQGVFMNTEAFF
-	-	TRBV27	TRBJ2-7	TGTGCCAGCAGTCCTGGGACACGAGGCGAGCAGTACTTC	CASSPGTRGEQYF
-	-	TRBV28	TRBJ2-7	TGTGCCAGCTGCTTCGGGAGTTCCTCCTACGAGCAGTACTTC	CASCFGSSSYEQYF
-	-	TRBV7-9	TRBJ2-2	TGTGCCAGCAGCTTGGTGGGGCGCGAAAAAGCCGGGGAGCTGTTTTTT	CASSLVGREKAGELFF
-	-	TRBV29-1	TRBJ2-3	TGCAGCGTTTTCGTCGGAAGCAGAACAGATACGCAGTATTTT	CSVFVGSRTDTQYF
-	-	TRBV28	TRBJ2-7	TGTGCCAGCAGTTTACGACAGGCTAGCTCCTACGAGCAGTACTTC	CASSLRQASSYEQYF
TRBD1	once	TRBV27	TRBJ1-5	TGTGCCAGCAGTTTTCTCGGACAGGGGGGAATCCAGCCCCAGCATTTT	CASSFLGQGGIQPQHF
-	-	TRBV5-8	TRBJ2-7	TGTGCCAGCAGCGGACGAGGGACCCACACCTCCTACGAGCAGTACTTC	CASSGRGTHTSYEQYF